The TCR beta chain under discussion was sequenced for a study of T cell clonotyping in hematopoietic cell transplantation. This CDR3 comprises 16 residues. V gave up 3 bases and J gave up 3 bases, with 18 bases separating them. CDR1 and CDR2 (germline): SGHDN, FVKESK. Here immunoSEQ multiplex PCR was the method, and the copy in TCRdb shows in-frame clones only, minus some. The sample records more than 7,000 clones, approximately 89% being singletons. The material was PBMCs, obtained 30 days after allogeneic stem cell transplant. The receptor was isolated from a female patient aged 50 to 65 who had an allogeneic stem cell transplant from an unrelated donor, so the T cells may come from the graft donor. Some clones in this sample may be carry-over from other donors' samples. The chain links TRBV14 to TRBJ2-7; D might be TRBD1 (6 bases). CDR3 coding DNA: TGTGCCAGCAGCCAGTTCGTCAGGGGTTGGTACTACGAGCAGTACTTC. This gives the protein CASSQFVRGWYYEQYF.